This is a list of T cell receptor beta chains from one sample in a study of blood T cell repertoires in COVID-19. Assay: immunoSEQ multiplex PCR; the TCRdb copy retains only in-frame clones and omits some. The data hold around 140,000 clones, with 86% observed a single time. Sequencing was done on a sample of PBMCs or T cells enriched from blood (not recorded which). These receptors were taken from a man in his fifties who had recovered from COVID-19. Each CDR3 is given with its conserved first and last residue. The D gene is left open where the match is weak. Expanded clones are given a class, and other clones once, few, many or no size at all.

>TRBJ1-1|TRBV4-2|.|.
CASSQPTTAMNTEAFF
TGTGCCAGCAGCCAACCCACGACAGCCATGAACACTGAAGCTTTCTTT
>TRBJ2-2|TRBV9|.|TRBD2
CASSRGGRGTGELFF
TGTGCCAGCAGCCGCGGGGGGCGGGGCACCGGGGAGCTGTTTTTT
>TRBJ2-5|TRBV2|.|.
CASGARQTQETQYF
TGTGCCAGCGGTGCTCGACAGACCCAAGAGACCCAGTACTTC
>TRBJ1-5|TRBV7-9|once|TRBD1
CASSPGAGGQPQHF
TGTGCCAGCAGCCCCGGGGCAGGGGGTCAGCCCCAGCATTTT
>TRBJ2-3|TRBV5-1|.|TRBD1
CASSQRDSSTDTQYF
TGCGCCAGCAGCCAACGGGACAGCAGCACAGATACGCAGTATTTT
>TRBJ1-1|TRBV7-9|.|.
CASSSDSSRTEAFF
TGTGCCAGCAGCTCCGACAGCTCCAGGACTGAAGCTTTCTTT
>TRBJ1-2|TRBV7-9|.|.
CASSLMADYGYTF
TGTGCCAGCAGCTTAATGGCAGATTATGGCTACACCTTC
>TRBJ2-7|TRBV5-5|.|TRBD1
CASSPDRDVTYEQYF
TGTGCCAGCAGCCCGGACAGGGACGTGACCTACGAGCAGTACTTC
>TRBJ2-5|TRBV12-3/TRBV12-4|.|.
CASSHRVETQYF
TGTGCCAGCAGCCACAGGGTAGAGACCCAGTACTTC
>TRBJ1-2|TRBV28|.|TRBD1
CATGSRDRAYYGYTF
TGTGCCACCGGGTCTCGGGACAGGGCATACTATGGCTACACCTTC
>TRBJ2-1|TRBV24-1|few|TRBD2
CATSSLGLAGGAEQFF
TGTGCCACCAGTTCATTGGGGCTAGCGGGGGGCGCTGAGCAGTTCTTC
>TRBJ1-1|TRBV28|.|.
CASRATGRANTEAFF
TGTGCCAGCAGGGCAACAGGGCGCGCGAACACTGAAGCTTTCTTT
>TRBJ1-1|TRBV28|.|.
CASMPVGGNTEAFF
TGTGCCAGCATGCCCGTGGGAGGGAACACTGAAGCTTTCTTT
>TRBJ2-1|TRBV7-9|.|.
CASGQGYQFF
TGTGCCAGCGGTCAGGGTTACCAGTTCTTC
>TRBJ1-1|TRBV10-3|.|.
CAISEHGENTEAFF
TGTGCCATCAGTGAGCACGGGGAGAACACTGAAGCTTTCTTT
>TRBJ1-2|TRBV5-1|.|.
CASSLEGGMKGYTF
TGCGCCAGCAGCTTGGAAGGAGGGATGAAAGGCTACACCTTC
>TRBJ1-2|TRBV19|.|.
CASSNPAGWEGYTF
TGTGCCAGTAGTAATCCAGCAGGGTGGGAAGGCTACACCTTC
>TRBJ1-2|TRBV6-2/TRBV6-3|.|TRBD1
CASSPDRDYGYTF
TGTGCCAGCAGTCCCGACAGGGACTATGGCTACACCTTC